These 25 T cell receptor beta chains share one sample of origin, sequenced in a study of T cells in localized non-small cell lung cancer (TCRdb year 2020). The protocol used for the library was the immunoSEQ multiplex PCR assay. TCRdb provides this immuneACCESS table in a form limited to in-frame rearrangements. Some clones are lacking; in checked studies, under half of them reflect an unresolved V gene, and why the rest are absent is not known. A total of about 72,000 clones appear in this sample, 84% of them only once. About 1.5% of the sample rests with the top ten. Material: peripheral blood, obtained before any cancer treatment. The receptors originated from a female donor over 55 with stage I lung adenocarcinoma.

V usage is TRBV5-4 and J usage is TRBJ1-4, with D uncertain. V lost 4 bases and J 7 bases, leaving 11 bases between the germline ends. The CDR3 has 13 residues. Per the germline V gene, CDR1 is SGHNT and CDR2 is YYREEE (reference sequence). This CDR3 is CASSQVQVEKLFF. The DNA of the CDR3 is TGTGCCAGCAGCCAAGTTCAGGTTGAAAAACTGTTTTTT.

This clone turned up a few times. This chain joins TRBV9 and TRBJ2-3; TRBD2 is a possible D gene (6 bases). V dropped 0 bases and J dropped 6 bases, with 11 bases sitting between them. The CDR3 contains 14 residues. The germline V gene has CDR1 SGDLS and CDR2 YYNGEE. The CDR3 protein is CASSVGGGADTQYF. The DNA for the CDR3 is TGTGCCAGCAGCGTAGGGGGCGGGGCGGATACGCAGTATTTT.

V and J are TRBV19 and TRBJ1-2; no clear D gene. The CDR3 is 16 amino acids. Trimming took 4 bases from V and 4 from J, leaving 19 bases between them. Germline CDR1 reads LNHDA; CDR2 reads SQIVND (reference sequence). The CDR3 coding sequence is TGTGCCAGTAGTAGGTGCCCGACTCGAAAGACCTATGGCTACACCTTC. Residues: CASSRCPTRKTYGYTF.

The chain carries TRBV9 and TRBJ1-5; tentative D call: TRBD1 (6 bases). The CDR3 spans 14 residues. The germline gives CDR1 SGDLS, CDR2 YYNGEE. V dropped 4 bases and J dropped 7 bases, with 15 bases sitting between them. CDR3 amino acids: CASSQGGVGQPQHF. CDR3 in DNA: TGTGCCAGCAGCCAAGGGGGGGTGGGGCAGCCCCAGCATTTT. Full variable domain (rest looked up from reference TRBV9 and TRBJ1-5): DSGVTQTPKHLITATGQRVTLRCSPRSGDLSVYWYQQSLDQGLQFLIQYYNGEERAKGNILERFSAQQFPDLHSELNLSSLELGDSALYFCASSQGGVGQPQHFGDGTRLSIL.

This clone has a single count. The rearrangement links TRBV6-5 to TRBJ2-5, with D unresolved. Germline CDR1 and CDR2: MNHEY and SVGAGI. This CDR3 contains 11 residues. The ends were cut back, 6 bases at V and 2 bases at J, with 4 bases in the middle. Here the CDR3 reads CASRRQETQYF. The CDR3 DNA reads TGTGCCAGCAGACGTCAAGAGACCCAGTACTTC.

The CDR3 nucleotides read TGTGCCAGCAGCAAACACCTCTCCTACGAGCAGTACTTC. Amino acid sequence: CASSKHLSYEQYF. The V call is TRBV14, the J call TRBJ2-7; D remains ambiguous. Per germline, CDR1 SGHDN and CDR2 FVKESK. The CDR3 sequence is 13 residues long. V lost 5 bases to trimming and J lost 0 bases, with 8 bases between them.

J is TRBJ2-4 and V is TRBV5-1; perhaps D is TRBD1 or TRBD2 (5 bases each). With 2 bases removed from V and 5 bases from J, the gap between germline ends came to 26 bases. The CDR3 sequence is 19 residues long. CDR1 is SGHRS and CDR2 is YFSETQ in the germline V gene. The CDR3 sequence: CASSFRDPKPRAFENIQYF. CDR3 DNA sequence: TGCGCCAGCAGCTTCCGGGACCCAAAGCCCCGAGCCTTCGAAAACATTCAGTACTTC.

This clone was recorded only once. The chain combines TRBV2 with TRBJ1-5; 8 bases line up with TRBD1. This CDR3 comprises 14 residues. J gave up 5 bases and V 2 bases, and 2 bases lay outside the gene matches. Germline values: CDR1 SNHLY, CDR2 FYNNEI. CDR3 sequence reads: CASSEQGADQPQHF. The CDR3 DNA is TGTGCCAGCAGTGAACAGGGGGCGGATCAGCCCCAGCATTTT. Combining the CDR3 with reference TRBV2 and TRBJ1-5 gives the whole variable domain EPEVTQTPSHQVTQMGQEVILRCVPISNHLYFYWYRQILGQKVEFLVSFYNNEISEKSEIFDDQFSVERPDGSNFTLKIRSTKLEDSAMYFCASSEQGADQPQHFGDGTRLSIL.

The chain employs TRBV9 and TRBJ2-3; a possible D gene is TRBD1 (6 bases). The ends were cut back, 0 bases at V and 1 base at J, with 18 bases in the middle. The CDR3 is 18 amino acids. Germline loops: CDR1 SGDLS, CDR2 YYNGEE. CDR3 sequence reads: CASSVALHGRGGTDTQYF. The CDR3 DNA sequence: TGTGCCAGCAGCGTAGCCCTGCACGGCAGGGGAGGCACAGATACGCAGTATTTT.

The V gene is TRBV5-4, the J gene TRBJ2-1; maybe TRBD2 (6 bases). The CDR3 loop spans 13 amino acids. Germline values: CDR1 SGHNT, CDR2 YYREEE (reference sequence). Trimming stripped 1 base from V and 7 bases from J, with 9 bases between. The CDR3 reads CASSLRGRNEQFF. The CDR3 DNA reads as TGTGCCAGCAGCTTGCGAGGGAGGAATGAGCAGTTCTTC.

The chain joins TRBV5-1 to TRBJ2-2; D is perhaps TRBD1 (6 bases). Deletions cut 1 base from V and 1 base from J, with 8 bases between. Germline CDR1 SGHRS, CDR2 YFSETQ. The CDR3 is 15 amino acids. CDR3 sequence reads: CASSLIGGNTGELFF. The CDR3 DNA reads TGCGCCAGCAGCTTGATAGGGGGGAACACCGGGGAGCTGTTTTTT.

This clone appeared a single time. This chain joins TRBV15 and TRBJ2-7, with 9 bases matching TRBD1. CDR1 and CDR2 from the germline V gene are LNHNV and YYDKDF (reference sequence). CDR3 length: 16 amino acids. The J segment lost 5 bases and the V segment lost 3 bases, leaving 11 bases of the junction unmatched. In DNA form, the CDR3 reads TGTGCCACCAGCAGGACTACCCGGACAGGGGCGAACGAGCAGTACTTC. Amino acid sequence: CATSRTTRTGANEQYF. Full variable domain (rest looked up from reference TRBV15 and TRBJ2-7): DAMVIQNPRYQVTQFGKPVTLSCSQTLNHNVMYWYQQKSSQAPKLLFHYYDKDFNNEADTPDNFQSRRPNTSFCFLDIRSPGLGDTAMYLCATSRTTRTGANEQYFGPGTRLTVT.

The gene calls are TRBV5-1 and TRBJ1-1; no reliable D call. This CDR3 is built from 11 residues. The germline V and J ends were trimmed by 5 bases and 2 bases, with 4 bases remaining between them. Germline V lookup: CDR1 SGHRS, CDR2 YFSETQ. The chain's CDR3 is CASRLNTEAFF. CDR3 coding DNA: TGCGCCAGCAGATTAAACACTGAAGCTTTCTTT.

This chain uses TRBV27 with TRBJ2-2; D remains ambiguous. CDR3 length: 13 amino acids. V shed 2 bases and J shed 6 bases, with 7 bases lying between them. Per germline, CDR1 MNHEY and CDR2 SMNVEV (reference sequence). The CDR3 protein is CASSLSPPGELFF. CDR3 bases: TGTGCCAGCAGTTTAAGTCCCCCCGGGGAGCTGTTTTTT.

This clone showed up just once. The chain joins TRBV27 to TRBJ2-3, with 8 nucleotides matching TRBD2. Germline V gives CDR1 MNHEY, CDR2 SMNVEV (reference sequence). There are 17 residues in the CDR3. J was trimmed by 1 base and V by 5 bases; bases with no gene match: 11. CDR3 nucleotides: TGTGCCAGCAGTCTGATGGGAGCGGGGGCGGGCACAGATACGCAGTATTTT. Translation: CASSLMGAGAGTDTQYF.

The CDR3 bases are TGTGCCAGCAGCCAAGGGGACAGAGCCTATGGCTACACCTTC. Protein sequence: CASSQGDRAYGYTF. The chain is built from TRBV27 and TRBJ1-2, with 7 bases lining up with TRBD1. This CDR3 is built from 14 residues. The germline CDR1 and CDR2 sequences are MNHEY and SMNVEV (reference sequence). Trimming cost V 6 bases and J 4 bases; bases outside gene matches: 8.

This clone was found many times. The CDR3: CASSLDIQPQHF. In nucleotides, the CDR3 is TGTGCCAGCAGCTTAGATATTCAGCCCCAGCATTTT. The chain links TRBV7-2 to TRBJ1-5; D not resolved. Germline V gene sequence: CDR1 SGHTA, CDR2 FQGNSA. Trimming took 1 base from V and 6 from J, leaving 4 bases between them. The CDR3 runs to 12 residues.

The rearrangement links TRBV10-2 to TRBJ2-3; the D is unclear. Per the germline V gene, CDR1 is WSHSY and CDR2 is SAAADI. CDR3 length equals 12 residues. Trimming stripped 3 bases from V and 6 bases from J, with 7 bases between. CDR3 sequence (DNA): TGCGCCAGCAGTGATGGCAGGGATACGCAGTATTTT. Translation: CASSDGRDTQYF.

The CDR3 is CASSKNQGATNEKLFF. DNA for the CDR3: TGTGCCAGCAGCAAAAATCAGGGGGCAACTAATGAAAAACTGTTTTTT. The chain joins TRBV4-2 to TRBJ1-4, with TRBD1 matching over 7 bases. The CDR3 runs 16 residues. V lost 5 bases to trimming and J lost 0 bases; unmatched junction nucleotides: 6. Germline loops: CDR1 LGHNA, CDR2 YNFKEQ.

This chain uses TRBV7-8 with TRBJ2-1; 12 nucleotides align to TRBD2. Germline values: CDR1 SGHVS, CDR2 FQNEAQ. CDR3 length equals 18 residues. Unmatched junction bases numbered 10, after V lost 0 bases and J lost 7 bases. The DNA for the CDR3 is TGTGCCAGCAGCTTAGCGCTCAGACTAGCGGGAGTGAAAAATGAGCAGTTCTTC. As protein: CASSLALRLAGVKNEQFF. The whole variable domain, filled in from reference TRBV7-8 and TRBJ2-1, reads GAGVSQSPRYKVAKRGQDVALRCDPISGHVSLFWYQQALGQGPEFLTYFQNEAQLDKSGLPSDRFFAERPEGSVSTLKIQRTQQEDSAVYLCASSLALRLAGVKNEQFFGPGTRLTVL.

The rearrangement links TRBV15 to TRBJ2-2; either TRBD1 or TRBD2 may supply D (6 bases each). The CDR3 length is 17 residues. Germline V gene sequence: CDR1 LNHNV, CDR2 YYDKDF (reference sequence). V was shortened by 3 bases and J by 6 bases, with 20 bases between the two germline ends. The CDR3 coding sequence is TGTGCCACCAGCAGGGGTACGGAGGGGGTCTTCGCCGGGGAGCTGTTTTTT. Protein product: CATSRGTEGVFAGELFF.

In this sample, this clone turned up a few times. The rearrangement uses TRBV2 and TRBJ2-2; maybe TRBD1 (6 bases). The germline gives CDR1 SNHLY, CDR2 FYNNEI. The ends were cut back, 8 bases at V and 6 bases at J, with 13 bases in the middle. The CDR3 has 13 residues. The CDR3 reads CASPHKGAGELFF. Here the CDR3 DNA reads TGTGCCAGCCCCCATAAGGGGGCCGGGGAGCTGTTTTTT.

This clone was seen just once. The chain carries TRBV4-2 and TRBJ1-2; D not resolved. This CDR3 comprises 14 residues. Germline V gene data show CDR1 as LGHNA and CDR2 as YNFKEQ. The germline V and J ends were trimmed by 0 bases and 4 bases, with 9 bases remaining between them. CDR3 in DNA: TGTGCCAGCAGCCAAGATCTACACCTCTATGGCTACACCTTC. Its protein product is CASSQDLHLYGYTF.

The chain combines TRBV5-5 with TRBJ2-7; 8 positions match TRBD2. The ends lost 0 bases at V and 9 bases at J; junction bases unmatched: 11. CDR3 length equals 15 residues. Germline V gene sequence: CDR1 SGHKS, CDR2 YYEKEE (reference sequence). The CDR3 nucleotides are TGTGCCAGCAGCTTGGCCGTCTCGCGGGAGGCGGTGCAGTACTTC. It yields the protein CASSLAVSREAVQYF.

CDR3 nucleotide sequence: TGCAGCGTTGCGGGGCAGAACACCGGGGAGCTGTTTTTT. This translates into CSVAGQNTGELFF. The chain uses TRBV29-1 and TRBJ2-2; D might be TRBD1 or TRBD2, each matching 5 bases. Trimming stripped 4 bases from V and 1 base from J, with 7 bases between. The CDR3 is 13 residues long. Germline CDR1 SQVTM, CDR2 ANQGSEA.